This T cell receptor (beta chain) was sequenced during a study of blood T cell repertoires in COVID-19. Study summary: The United States, Italy and Spain supplied acute and convalescent COVID-19 samples. Sources were T cells, B-cell-depleted T cells, or PBMCs; the material itself was cDNA or gDNA.

This CDR3 spans 13 amino acids. Between the trimmed V and J ends, which lost 5 bases and 9 bases, there was a span of 11 bases. CDR1 SGHTA and CDR2 FQGNSA come from the germline V gene. This clone was observed once. Original handling: Researchers report that nucleated cell counts were estimated from reference gene primer amplification. Repertoires were generated with immunoSEQ multiplex PCR, while TCRdb's copy carries only in-frame clones and drops some. The V and J calls and the clone size are those of that table, but D and trimming were determined from the DNA. The sample lists some 75,000 clones; around 89% were seen once.

The sample was peripheral blood. The chain links TRBV7-2 to TRBJ1-6; the D is unclear. This sequence was found in a man between 60 and 75 years old with acute or convalescent COVID-19. The CDR3 nucleotides read TGTGCCAGCAGCGGCGGCAGTCCTTCACCCCTCCACTTT. Translating gives CASSGGSPSPLHF.